This TCR beta chain was captured in a study of blood T cell repertoires in COVID-19. Study as a whole: Samples came from the United States, Italy and Spain, spanning acute and convalescent COVID-19. In each case, the material was cDNA or gDNA derived from T cells, B-cell-depleted T cells, or PBMCs.

Participants were aged about 18 to 89 years, lived in about two dozen US areas, and enrolled virtually. The CDR3 extends over 16 amino acids. The germline V gene encodes CDR1 LNHDA and CDR2 SQIVND (reference sequence). The V and J ends lost 1 base and 0 bases respectively, with 10 bases between them. In the authors' workflow: Estimation of nucleated cell counts was performed using reference gene primer amplification. Produced via immunoSEQ multiplex PCR; TCRdb's table is partial and in-frame only. Clonal size and the V and J genes are those of that table, whereas D and trimming came from the DNA. The sample lists 200,000 to 250,000 clones, 70% to 85% occurring once.

The chain couples TRBV19 to TRBJ1-5; D ambiguous. Sequences were obtained from PBMCs or T cells enriched from blood (not recorded which). The TCR comes from a woman aged 40 to 50 with acute COVID-19. The CDR3 spells CASSIGGSYSNQPQHF. The CDR3 nucleotides are TGTGCCAGTAGTATAGGAGGGTCTTATAGCAATCAGCCCCAGCATTTT.